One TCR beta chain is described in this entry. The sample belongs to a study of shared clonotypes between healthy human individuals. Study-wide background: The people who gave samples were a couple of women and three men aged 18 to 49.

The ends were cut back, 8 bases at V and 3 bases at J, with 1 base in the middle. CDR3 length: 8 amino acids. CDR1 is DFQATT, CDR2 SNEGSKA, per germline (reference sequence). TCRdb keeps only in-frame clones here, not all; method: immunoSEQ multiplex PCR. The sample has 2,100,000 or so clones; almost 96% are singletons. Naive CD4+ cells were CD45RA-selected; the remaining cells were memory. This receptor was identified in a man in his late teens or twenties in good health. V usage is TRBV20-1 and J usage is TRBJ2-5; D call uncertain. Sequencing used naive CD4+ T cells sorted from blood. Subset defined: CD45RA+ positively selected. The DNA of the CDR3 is TGCAGTAAAGAGACCCAGTACTTC. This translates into CSKETQYF.